This paragraph covers one TCR beta chain sequence. What it recognizes is unknown. The data derive from a study of cytomegalovirus exposure and HLA in healthy donors. Study observations and caveats: Specificity of three CMV-associated chains for CMV antigens was verified in vitro. Diagnosis of cytomegalovirus status made by the classifier reportedly showed high specificity and sensitivity. When a later analysis compared HLA-associated TCR beta chains with equally common others, the HLA-associated chains turned out to be more clonally expanded and to have lower generation probabilities.

A multiplex PCR was run with 60 Vbeta primers and 13 Jbeta primers. Measured with immunoSEQ multiplex PCR; TCRdb has only the in-frame clones, and not every one. The sample lists some 100,000 clones; 76% were seen once. Germline CDR1 LNHDA, CDR2 SQIVND (reference sequence). Trimming shortened V by 8 bases and J by 16 bases, and 21 bases separated the two germline ends. The CDR3 contains 12 residues. The material sequenced was PBMCs. This sequence originates from a woman in her 40s in good health and CMV-seropositive. This chain links TRBV19 with TRBJ1-5; unclear D gene. The CDR3 nucleotides read TGTGCCAGTGACCCAGGTGGGCTCCGTCAACATTTT. Its translation: CASDPGGLRQHF.